A selection of T cell receptor beta chains follows, all from one sample in a study of cytomegalovirus exposure and HLA in healthy donors. Sequencing was performed with immunoSEQ multiplex PCR; in TCRdb, only in-frame clones are kept and a portion is missing. The sample yields some 190,000 clones, more than 60% seen once. The sample consisted of PBMCs. These receptors were obtained from a man younger than 35 in good health and CMV-seronegative. Each CDR3 is given with its conserved first and last residue. The D gene is left open where the match is weak. Size is stated for part of the rows, as once, few or many counts, or as a class when the clone is expanded.

D gene	J gene	V gene	clone size	CDR3 protein	CDR3 DNA
-	TRBJ2-1	TRBV7-7	-	CASSSGSYNEQFF	TGTGCTAGCAGCTCAGGGTCATACAATGAGCAGTTCTTC
TRBD2	TRBJ2-7	TRBV7-9	-	CASSSTSGQSGEQYF	TGTGCCAGCAGCTCGACTAGCGGACAATCAGGCGAGCAGTACTTC
-	TRBJ2-1	TRBV6-1	-	CASTEDSGSYNEQFF	TGTGCCAGCACCGAGGACTCGGGCTCCTACAATGAGCAGTTCTTC
TRBD1	TRBJ2-3	TRBV6-5	-	CASSLTGDTDTQYF	TGTGCCAGCAGTTTGACAGGGGACACAGATACGCAGTATTTT
TRBD1	TRBJ1-5	TRBV6-5	few	CASSRDRGQPQHF	TGTGCCAGCAGCCGGGACAGGGGCCAGCCCCAGCATTTT
-	TRBJ2-7	TRBV4-2	few	CASSLSGVAGLYEQYF	TGTGCCAGCAGCCTCTCCGGGGTGGCGGGCTTGTACGAGCAGTACTTC
TRBD1	TRBJ1-2	TRBV11-1	-	CASSLRTGAGYTF	TGTGCCAGCAGCTTACGGACAGGGGCTGGCTACACCTTC
TRBD1	TRBJ1-5	TRBV9	-	CASSPTGDQPQHF	TGTGCCAGCAGCCCTACAGGGGATCAGCCCCAGCATTTT
-	TRBJ2-5	TRBV5-1	-	CASSSGQETQYF	TGCGCCAGCAGCAGCGGCCAAGAGACCCAGTACTTC
TRBD1	TRBJ2-7	TRBV19	-	CASHGQVGYEQYF	TGTGCCAGTCATGGACAGGTAGGCTACGAGCAGTACTTC
TRBD1	TRBJ1-5	TRBV2	-	CASSSGGAGNQPQHF	TGTGCCAGCAGTTCAGGGGGCGCAGGAAATCAGCCCCAGCATTTT
-	TRBJ1-1	TRBV5-6	few	CASSFDRHSLGAFF	TGTGCCAGCAGTTTCGACAGACATTCGCTTGGAGCTTTCTTT
TRBD1	TRBJ1-3	TRBV6-1	once	CASREGQGSGNTIYF	TGTGCCAGCAGGGAAGGACAGGGGTCTGGAAACACCATATATTTT
-	TRBJ2-7	TRBV21-1	-	CAEFPAGGYEQYF	TGTGCCGAGTTCCCCGCAGGGGGCTACGAGCAGTACTTC
TRBD1	TRBJ1-6	TRBV7-2	-	CASSRDRGRLESPLHF	TGTGCCAGCAGCCGGGACAGGGGGAGGCTTGAATCACCCCTCCACTTT
-	TRBJ2-5	TRBV2	-	CASSGPDSQETQYF	TGTGCCAGCAGTGGGCCGGACAGCCAAGAGACCCAGTACTTC
-	TRBJ2-2	TRBV29-1	-	CSVSTSGGNTGELFF	TGCAGCGTGTCGACTAGTGGAGGGAACACCGGGGAGCTGTTTTTT
-	TRBJ2-2	TRBV19	few	CASTVQGNTGELFF	TGTGCCAGTACTGTGCAGGGGAACACCGGGGAGCTGTTTTTT
TRBD2	TRBJ2-1	TRBV2	-	CASNRREGLFDEQFF	TGTGCCAGCAACAGGCGGGAGGGCCTATTCGATGAGCAGTTCTTC
TRBD2	TRBJ2-7	TRBV27	-	CASTERKLMGSGSSTYEQYF	TGTGCCAGCACCGAACGGAAGTTAATGGGGAGCGGGAGTTCGACCTACGAGCAGTACTTC
TRBD1	TRBJ2-1	TRBV19	-	CASITGTDNEQFF	TGTGCCAGTATAACCGGGACAGACAATGAGCAGTTCTTC
-	TRBJ1-2	TRBV29-1	-	CSVERDGNYGYTF	TGCAGCGTGGAACGTGACGGGAACTATGGCTACACCTTC
-	TRBJ2-5	TRBV10-1	-	CAGGGFQETQYF	TGCGCCGGAGGCGGGTTCCAAGAGACCCAGTACTTC
TRBD2	TRBJ2-1	TRBV19	-	CASRASGEASEQFF	TGTGCCAGTAGAGCTAGCGGGGAAGCAAGTGAGCAGTTCTTC
TRBD2	TRBJ2-7	TRBV28	-	CASYPIAGPYEQYF	TGTGCCAGCTACCCAATAGCGGGACCCTACGAGCAGTACTTC
-	TRBJ2-4	TRBV27	-	CASSFGSGAKNIQYF	TGTGCCAGCAGTTTCGGGTCTGGGGCCAAAAACATTCAGTACTTC
TRBD1	TRBJ1-1	TRBV29-1	few	CSVVGDRANTEAFF	TGCAGCGTTGTAGGGGACAGGGCTAACACTGAAGCTTTCTTT
TRBD2	TRBJ2-7	TRBV9	-	CASSVGGGTYEQYF	TGTGCCAGCAGCGTAGGGGGGGGAACCTACGAGCAGTACTTC
-	TRBJ2-5	TRBV7-9	-	CASRSDRRETQYF	TGTGCCAGCAGATCCGACAGGAGAGAGACCCAGTACTTC
-	TRBJ2-2	TRBV11-2	-	CASSLRVSQTGELFF	TGTGCCAGCAGCTTGCGGGTATCGCAGACCGGGGAGCTGTTTTTT
-	TRBJ1-3	TRBV2	once	CASSASVDSGNTIYF	TGTGCCAGCAGTGCGAGTGTCGACTCTGGAAACACCATATATTTT
-	TRBJ2-7	TRBV5-1	-	CASSLARQRAYEQYF	TGCGCCAGCAGCTTGGCCAGACAGCGAGCCTACGAGCAGTACTTC
-	TRBJ1-5	TRBV6-6	-	CASSYGAPNQPQHF	TGTGCCAGCAGTTACGGGGCCCCCAATCAGCCCCAGCATTTT
TRBD2	TRBJ2-1	TRBV5-6	-	CASSPFSWEGYNEQFF	TGTGCCAGCAGCCCGTTTTCTTGGGAGGGATACAATGAGCAGTTCTTC
-	TRBJ1-1	TRBV11-2	-	CASSLSRENTEAFF	TGTGCCAGCAGCTTAAGCAGGGAAAACACTGAAGCTTTCTTT
TRBD1	TRBJ1-1	TRBV7-8	-	CASSLGQGLNTEAFF	TGTGCCAGCAGCTTAGGACAGGGCCTGAACACTGAAGCTTTCTTT
-	TRBJ2-5	TRBV5-6	few	CASRPNLGSYQETQYF	TGTGCCAGCAGACCAAACCTTGGGAGTTACCAAGAGACCCAGTACTTC
-	TRBJ1-2	TRBV6-6	few	CASSLSGRGYTF	TGTGCCAGCAGTTTGTCGGGTAGGGGCTACACCTTC
-	TRBJ2-7	TRBV4-1	few	CASSQDLETNSYEQYF	TGCGCCAGCAGCCAAGACCTGGAGACTAACTCCTACGAGCAGTACTTC
TRBD1	TRBJ2-7	TRBV19	once	CASSADRAYEQYF	TGTGCCAGTAGTGCCGACAGGGCCTACGAGCAGTACTTC
TRBD2	TRBJ2-3	TRBV19	-	CASSVLAGGSDTQYF	TGTGCCAGTAGTGTACTAGCGGGGGGATCAGATACGCAGTATTTT
TRBD1	TRBJ1-1	TRBV7-3	-	CASSTQGSTEAFF	TGTGCCAGCAGCACACAGGGGAGCACTGAAGCTTTCTTT
-	TRBJ1-1	TRBV9	once	CASSGTQENTEAFF	TGTGCCAGCAGCGGCACACAGGAAAACACTGAAGCTTTCTTT
TRBD2	TRBJ2-3	TRBV15	-	CATSTRLAGGSTDTQYF	TGTGCCACCAGCACCCGGTTAGCGGGGGGGAGCACAGATACGCAGTATTTT
-	TRBJ2-7	TRBV18	-	CASSFGINYEQYF	TGTGCCAGCTCCTTCGGGATCAACTACGAGCAGTACTTC
TRBD1	TRBJ1-2	TRBV2	-	CASSPTGAIAYGYTF	TGTGCCAGCAGCCCGACAGGGGCCATAGCTTATGGCTACACCTTC
-	TRBJ1-3	TRBV7-2	-	CASSQQVSGNTIYF	TGTGCCAGCAGCCAACAGGTCTCTGGAAACACCATATATTTT
TRBD2	TRBJ2-3	TRBV19	-	CASQGGTSVPDTQYF	TGTGCCAGTCAGGGTGGGACTAGCGTCCCAGATACGCAGTATTTT
TRBD1	TRBJ1-6	TRBV5-4	-	CASSSGTGAKSYNSPLHF	TGTGCCAGCAGCTCCGGGACAGGGGCCAAATCCTATAATTCACCCCTCCACTTT
-	TRBJ1-1	TRBV7-2	-	CASSSQGSLTRMAFF	TGTGCCAGCAGCTCTCAGGGGTCTTTAACACGGATGGCTTTCTTT
-	TRBJ1-4	TRBV5-5	-	CASSLSHILGEKLFF	TGTGCCAGCAGCTTGAGTCACATCCTAGGTGAAAAACTGTTTTTT
-	TRBJ2-5	TRBV25-1	-	CASSEGRGVETQYF	TGTGCCAGCAGCGAGGGGAGGGGGGTGGAGACCCAGTACTTC
TRBD2	TRBJ2-5	TRBV18	-	CASSRGLARQETQYF	TGTGCCAGCTCACGTGGACTAGCGAGGCAAGAGACCCAGTACTTC
-	TRBJ2-3	TRBV4-1	-	CASSQIPGLLTDTQYF	TGCGCCAGCAGCCAGATCCCGGGACTCCTCACAGATACGCAGTATTTT
-	TRBJ2-2	TRBV30	-	CAWKAGEHAGELFF	TGTGCCTGGAAGGCTGGGGAGCACGCCGGGGAGCTGTTTTTT